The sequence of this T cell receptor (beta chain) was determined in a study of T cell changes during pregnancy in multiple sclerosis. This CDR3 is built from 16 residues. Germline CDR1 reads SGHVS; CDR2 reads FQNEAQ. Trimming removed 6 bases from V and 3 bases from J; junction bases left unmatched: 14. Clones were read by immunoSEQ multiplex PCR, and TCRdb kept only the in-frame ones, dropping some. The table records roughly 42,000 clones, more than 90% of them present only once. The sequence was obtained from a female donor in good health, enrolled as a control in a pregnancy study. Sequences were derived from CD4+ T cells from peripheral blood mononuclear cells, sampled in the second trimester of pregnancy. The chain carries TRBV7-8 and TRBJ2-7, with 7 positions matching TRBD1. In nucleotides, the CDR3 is TGTGCCAGCAGTATTCTCCCCGGGACAGATAGCTACGAGCAGTACTTC. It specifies CASSILPGTDSYEQYF.